The present entry profiles one T cell receptor beta chain with its context. Antigen specificity is unknown. Everyone who donated was a Caucasian adult who lived in Nashville, Tennessee. Each subset's genomic DNA was split evenly across several immunoSEQ plates. The repertoire was sequenced with immunoSEQ multiplex PCR; TCRdb's copy has only in-frame clones and lacks some. Here the sample spans fewer than 1.6 million clones, approximately 98.5% being singletons. These data originate in a study of shared clonotypes between healthy human individuals. Broader study findings: Inspection by rarefaction showed sorted-subset sequencing to be incomplete despite large depth.

Germline CDR1 MNHNS, CDR2 SASEGT. This CDR3 region has 13 residues. Trimming cost V 3 bases and J 6 bases; bases outside gene matches: 3. Sequencing was done on a sample of naive CD4+ T cells sorted from blood. Subset: CD45RA+ positively selected. The chain has TRBV6-1 and TRBJ1-1; TRBD1 aligns across 8 bases. The TCR comes from a man aged 25 to 40 in good health. CDR3 sequence: CASSETGVPEAFF. The CDR3 nucleotides read TGTGCCAGCAGTGAGACAGGGGTCCCTGAAGCTTTCTTT.